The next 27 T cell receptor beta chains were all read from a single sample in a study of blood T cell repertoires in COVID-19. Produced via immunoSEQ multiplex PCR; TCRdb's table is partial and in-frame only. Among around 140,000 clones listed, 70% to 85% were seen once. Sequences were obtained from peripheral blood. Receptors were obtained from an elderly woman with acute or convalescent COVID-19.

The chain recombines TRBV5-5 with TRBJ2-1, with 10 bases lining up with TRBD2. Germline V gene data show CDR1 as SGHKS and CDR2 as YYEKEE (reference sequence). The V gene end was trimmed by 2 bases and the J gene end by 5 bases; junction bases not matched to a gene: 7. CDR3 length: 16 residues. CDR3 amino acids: CASSLMASGGDNEQFF. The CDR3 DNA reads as TGTGCCAGCAGCTTAATGGCTAGCGGGGGAGACAATGAGCAGTTCTTC.

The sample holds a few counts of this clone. The CDR3 DNA reads TGCAGTGCGGGCGGGGCCGAGCAGTACTTC. Translated: CSAGGAEQYF. This chain links TRBV20-1 with TRBJ2-7; weak D call: TRBD2 (6 bases). This CDR3 has 10 amino acids. Trimming left V 6 bases short and J 6 bases short, with 9 bases between. Germline assignment: CDR1 DFQATT and CDR2 SNEGSKA (reference sequence).

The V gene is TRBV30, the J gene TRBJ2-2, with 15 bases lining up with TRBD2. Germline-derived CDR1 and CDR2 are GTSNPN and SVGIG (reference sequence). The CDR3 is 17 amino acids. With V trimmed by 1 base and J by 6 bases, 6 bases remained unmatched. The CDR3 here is CAWSGRTSGRASGELFF. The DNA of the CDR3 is TGTGCCTGGAGTGGCCGGACTAGCGGGAGGGCCTCCGGGGAGCTGTTTTTT. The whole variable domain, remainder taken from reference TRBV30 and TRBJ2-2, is SQTIHQWPATLVQPVGSPLSLECTVEGTSNPNLYWYRQAAGRGLQLLFYSVGIGQISSEVPQNLSASRPQDRQFILSSKKLLLSDSGFYLCAWSGRTSGRASGELFFGEGSRLTVL.

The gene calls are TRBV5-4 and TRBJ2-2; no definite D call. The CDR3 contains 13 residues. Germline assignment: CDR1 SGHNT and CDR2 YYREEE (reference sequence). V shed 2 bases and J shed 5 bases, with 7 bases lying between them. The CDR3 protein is CASSFRLTGELFF. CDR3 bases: TGTGCCAGCAGCTTCAGACTTACCGGGGAGCTGTTTTTT.

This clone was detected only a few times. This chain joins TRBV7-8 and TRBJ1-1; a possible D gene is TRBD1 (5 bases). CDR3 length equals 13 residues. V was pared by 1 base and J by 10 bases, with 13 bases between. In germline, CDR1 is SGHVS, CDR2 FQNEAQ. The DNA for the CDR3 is TGTGCCAGCAGCTTAGTATTCCGGGACTCAGCTTTCTTT. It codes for CASSLVFRDSAFF.

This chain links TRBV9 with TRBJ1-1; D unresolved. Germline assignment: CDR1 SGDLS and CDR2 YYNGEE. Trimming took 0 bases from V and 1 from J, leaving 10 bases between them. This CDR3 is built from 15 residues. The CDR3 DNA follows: TGTGCCAGCAGCGTAGCGGGAGAAACGAACACTGAAGCTTTCTTT. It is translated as CASSVAGETNTEAFF.

The CDR3 region has the DNA TGTGCCAGCAGTGACCGACAGGGTGGGGGGCAGACCCAGTACTTC. Translated: CASSDRQGGGQTQYF. The chain has TRBV2 and TRBJ2-5; TRBD1 might be the D (7 bases). CDR3 length: 15 amino acids. Deletions cut 3 bases from V and 6 bases from J, with 17 bases between. Per the germline V gene, CDR1 is SNHLY and CDR2 is FYNNEI.

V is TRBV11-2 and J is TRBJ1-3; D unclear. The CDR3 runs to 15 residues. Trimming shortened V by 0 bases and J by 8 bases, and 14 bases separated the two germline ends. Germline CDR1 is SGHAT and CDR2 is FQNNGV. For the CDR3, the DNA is TGTGCCAGCAGCTTAGATCCCTATCAGCGGGACACCATATATTTT. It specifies CASSLDPYQRDTIYF.

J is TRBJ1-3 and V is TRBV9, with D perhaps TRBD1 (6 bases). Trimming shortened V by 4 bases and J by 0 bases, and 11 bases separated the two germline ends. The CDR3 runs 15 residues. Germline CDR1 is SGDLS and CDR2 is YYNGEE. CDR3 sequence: CASSPRTVSGNTIYF. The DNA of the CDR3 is TGTGCCAGCAGCCCCCGGACAGTCTCTGGAAACACCATATATTTT.

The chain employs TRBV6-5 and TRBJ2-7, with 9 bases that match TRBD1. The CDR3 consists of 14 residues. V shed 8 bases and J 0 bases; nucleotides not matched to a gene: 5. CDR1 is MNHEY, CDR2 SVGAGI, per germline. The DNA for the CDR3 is TGTGCCAGCCTATTGACAGGGGGCTCCTACGAGCAGTACTTC. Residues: CASLLTGGSYEQYF.

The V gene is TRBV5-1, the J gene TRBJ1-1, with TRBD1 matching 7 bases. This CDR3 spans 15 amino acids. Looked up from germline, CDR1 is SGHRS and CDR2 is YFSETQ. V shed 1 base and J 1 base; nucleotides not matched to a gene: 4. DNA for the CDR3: TGCGCCAGCAGCTTGTCTGGGACAGCGAACACTGAAGCTTTCTTT. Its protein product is CASSLSGTANTEAFF.

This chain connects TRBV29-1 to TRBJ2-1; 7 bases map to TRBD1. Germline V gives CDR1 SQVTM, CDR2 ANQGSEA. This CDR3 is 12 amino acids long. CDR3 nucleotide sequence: TGCGGGGCCAGGACAGGTTTTGGTGAGCAGTTCTTC. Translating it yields CGARTGFGEQFF.

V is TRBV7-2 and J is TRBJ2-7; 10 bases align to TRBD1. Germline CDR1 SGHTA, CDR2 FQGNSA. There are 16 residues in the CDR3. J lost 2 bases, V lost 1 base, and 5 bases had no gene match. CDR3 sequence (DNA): TGTGCCAGCAGCTTAGGGGACAGGGGAGGAACCTACGAGCAGTACTTC. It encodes CASSLGDRGGTYEQYF.

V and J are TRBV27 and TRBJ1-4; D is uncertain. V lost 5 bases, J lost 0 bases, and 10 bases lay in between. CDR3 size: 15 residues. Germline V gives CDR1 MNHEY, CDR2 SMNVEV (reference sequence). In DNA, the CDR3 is TGTGCCAGCAGTCATACATTCACAACTAATGAAAAACTGTTTTTT. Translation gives CASSHTFTTNEKLFF.

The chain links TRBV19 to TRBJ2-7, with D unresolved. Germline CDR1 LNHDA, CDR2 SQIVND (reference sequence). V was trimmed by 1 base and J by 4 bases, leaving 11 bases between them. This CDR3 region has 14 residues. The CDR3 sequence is CASSIAIADYEQYF. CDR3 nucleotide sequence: TGTGCCAGTAGTATAGCTATCGCGGATTACGAGCAGTACTTC.

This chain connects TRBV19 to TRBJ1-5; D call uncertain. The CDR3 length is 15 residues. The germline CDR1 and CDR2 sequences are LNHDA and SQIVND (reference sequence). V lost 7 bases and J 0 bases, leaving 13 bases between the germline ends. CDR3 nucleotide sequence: TGTGCCAGTACCGGGTTCGGGAGTAGCAATCAGCCCCAGCATTTT. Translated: CASTGFGSSNQPQHF.

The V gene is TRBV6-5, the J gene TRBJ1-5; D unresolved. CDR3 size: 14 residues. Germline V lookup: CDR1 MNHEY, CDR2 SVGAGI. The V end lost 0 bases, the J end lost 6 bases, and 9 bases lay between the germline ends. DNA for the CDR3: TGTGCCAGCAGTTACTCGAGGAGCGCTCAGCCCCAGCATTTT. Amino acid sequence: CASSYSRSAQPQHF.

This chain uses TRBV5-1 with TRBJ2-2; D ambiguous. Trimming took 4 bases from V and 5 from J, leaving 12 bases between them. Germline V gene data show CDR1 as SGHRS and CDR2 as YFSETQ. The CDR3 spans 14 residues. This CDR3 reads CASSPEVPTGELFF. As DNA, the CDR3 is TGCGCCAGCAGCCCCGAGGTACCAACCGGGGAGCTGTTTTTT.

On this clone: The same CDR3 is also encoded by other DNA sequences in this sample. Written as DNA, the CDR3 is TGTGCCAGCTCACCAGGGCAGGGGATCTACGAGCAGTACTTC. Translated: CASSPGQGIYEQYF. The chain couples TRBV18 to TRBJ2-7; a weak D match, TRBD1 (6 bases). V gave up 2 bases and J gave up 3 bases, with 11 bases separating them. The germline CDR1 and CDR2 sequences are KGHSH and LQKENI. The CDR3 has 14 amino acids.

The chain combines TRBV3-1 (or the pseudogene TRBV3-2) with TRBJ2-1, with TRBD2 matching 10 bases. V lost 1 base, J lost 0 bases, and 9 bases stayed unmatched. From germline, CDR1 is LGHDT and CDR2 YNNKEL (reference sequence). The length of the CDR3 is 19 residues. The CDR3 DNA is TGTGCCAGCAGCCAAGCAACTAGCGGGGCAGCAATCTCCTACAATGAGCAGTTCTTC. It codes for CASSQATSGAAISYNEQFF.

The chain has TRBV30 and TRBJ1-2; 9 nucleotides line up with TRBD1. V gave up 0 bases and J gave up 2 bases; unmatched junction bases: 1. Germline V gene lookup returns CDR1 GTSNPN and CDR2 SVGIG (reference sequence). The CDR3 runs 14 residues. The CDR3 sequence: CAWSVTGGNYGYTF. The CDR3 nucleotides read TGTGCCTGGAGTGTCACAGGGGGCAACTATGGCTACACCTTC.

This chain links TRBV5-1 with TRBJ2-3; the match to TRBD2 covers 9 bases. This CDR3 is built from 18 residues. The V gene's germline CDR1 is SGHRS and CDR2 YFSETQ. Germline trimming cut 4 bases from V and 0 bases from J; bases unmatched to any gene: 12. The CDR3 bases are TGCGCCAGCAGCCCTGGTCGAGGACTAGCGAAAAGCACAGATACGCAGTATTTT. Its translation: CASSPGRGLAKSTDTQYF.

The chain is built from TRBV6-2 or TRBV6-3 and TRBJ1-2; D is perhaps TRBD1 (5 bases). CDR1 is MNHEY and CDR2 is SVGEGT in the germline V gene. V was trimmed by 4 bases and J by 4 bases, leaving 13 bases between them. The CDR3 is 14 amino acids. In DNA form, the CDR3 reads TGTGCCAGCAGTTCCAAGGGGATGGGCTATGGCTACACCTTC. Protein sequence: CASSSKGMGYGYTF.

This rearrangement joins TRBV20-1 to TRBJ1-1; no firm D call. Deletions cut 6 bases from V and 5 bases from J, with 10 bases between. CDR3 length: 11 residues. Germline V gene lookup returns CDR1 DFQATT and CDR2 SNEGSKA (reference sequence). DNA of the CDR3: TGCAGTGCAGATCGGGATACTGAAGCTTTCTTT. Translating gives CSADRDTEAFF.

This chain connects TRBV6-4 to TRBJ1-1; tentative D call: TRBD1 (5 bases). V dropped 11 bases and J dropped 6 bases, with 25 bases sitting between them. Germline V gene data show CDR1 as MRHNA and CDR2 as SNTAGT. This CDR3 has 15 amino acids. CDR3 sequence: CAARTLRSVRSEAFF. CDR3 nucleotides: TGTGCCGCCCGGACACTCAGAAGTGTGCGGTCTGAAGCTTTCTTT.

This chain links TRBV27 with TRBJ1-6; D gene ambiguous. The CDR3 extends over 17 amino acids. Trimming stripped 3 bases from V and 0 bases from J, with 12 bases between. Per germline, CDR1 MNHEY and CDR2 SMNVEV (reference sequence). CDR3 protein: CASSFTFGNSYNSPLHF. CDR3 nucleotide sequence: TGTGCCAGCAGTTTTACGTTTGGCAACTCCTATAATTCACCCCTCCACTTT.

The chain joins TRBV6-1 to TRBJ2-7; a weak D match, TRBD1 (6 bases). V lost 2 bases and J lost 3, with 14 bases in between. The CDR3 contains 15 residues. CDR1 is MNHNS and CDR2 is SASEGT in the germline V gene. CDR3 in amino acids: CASSETTGQNYEQYF. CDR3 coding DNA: TGTGCCAGCAGTGAAACCACAGGACAGAACTACGAGCAGTACTTC.